This T cell receptor (beta chain) stems from a study of cytomegalovirus exposure and HLA in healthy donors. Across the whole study: About 85 million unique TCR sequences came from HLA-typed donors in an early release.

As to this clone: As yet, its antigen is unknown.

Study observations and caveats: The study reported that TCR beta sequences accurately predicted HLA-A and HLA-B alleles in most subjects.

Healthy people donating bone marrow made up the donors. This PCR relied on a set of 60 Vbeta primers and 13 Jbeta primers. The repertoire was sequenced with immunoSEQ multiplex PCR; TCRdb's copy has only in-frame clones and lacks some. The table shows about 94,000 clones, with approximately 77% occurring only once. This CDR3 contains 14 residues. Germline loops: CDR1 MDHEN, CDR2 SYDVKM. V was clipped by 7 bases and J by 0 bases, with 12 bases between them. The sample comprised PBMCs. The chain recombines TRBV28 with TRBJ1-1; D is perhaps TRBD1 (5 bases). This sequence originates from a human donor in good health. The CDR3 DNA sequence: TGTGCCAGCAAGGGTCGGGGGATGAACACTGAAGCTTTCTTT. Its translation: CASKGRGMNTEAFF. The full variable domain, its missing parts supplied by reference TRBV28 and TRBJ1-1, is DVKVTQSSRYLVKRTGEKVFLECVQDMDHENMFWYRQDPGLGLRLIYFSYDVKMKEKGDIPEGYSVSREKKERFSLILESASTNQTSMYLCASKGRGMNTEAFFGQGTRLTVV.